The next 16 T cell receptor beta chains were all read from a single sample in a study of T cell repertoires in cytomegalovirus infection. TCRdb fed the reads into MiXCR, producing one record per CDR3 protein. The data show hundreds of thousands of distinct CDR3 sequences, 20% to 25% seen once. Specimen: CD8+ T cells from PBMCs. The receptors were sampled from a human donor in good health (CMV status not recorded). Some clones in this sample may be carry-over from other donors' samples.

This clonotype was counted at least ten times. The rearrangement links TRBV7-9 to TRBJ1-4; no reliable D call. Germline-derived CDR1 and CDR2 are SEHNR and FQNEAQ (reference sequence). Between the trimmed V and J ends, which lost 1 base and 5 bases, there was a span of 11 bases. This CDR3 region has 15 residues. The CDR3 DNA reads TGTGCCAGCAGCTTAGAAGGAGGAGACAATGAAAAACTGTTTTTT. Its translation: CASSLEGGDNEKLFF.

The chain joins TRBV14 to TRBJ2-1; D might be TRBD2 (6 bases). The ends were cut back, 1 base at V and 0 bases at J, with 10 bases in the middle. The CDR3 extends over 16 amino acids. Germline loops: CDR1 SGHDN, CDR2 FVKESK. CDR3 nucleotide sequence: TGTGCCAGCAGCCAAGGGACTACTGTCTCCTACAATGAGCAGTTCTTC. This encodes CASSQGTTVSYNEQFF.

CDR3 sequence reads: CASSANGNEQYV. The DNA for the CDR3 is TGTGCCAGCAGTGCAAACGGGAACGAGCAGTACGTC. The chain carries TRBV2 and TRBJ2-7, with a tentative D call TRBD2 (5 bases). V was pared by 4 bases and J by 5 bases, with 9 bases between. Looked up from germline, CDR1 is SNHLY and CDR2 is FYNNEI. The CDR3 has 12 residues.

V usage is TRBV25-1 and J usage is TRBJ2-5; 7 positions match TRBD1. The V segment lost 4 bases and the J segment 4 bases; nucleotides outside the gene matches: 6. The CDR3 runs 14 residues. Germline V gene lookup returns CDR1 MGHDK and CDR2 SYGVNS. As DNA, the CDR3 is TGTGCCAGCAGTGCAAGACAGGGTCTAGAGACCCAGTACTTC. Amino acid sequence: CASSARQGLETQYF.

The gene calls are TRBV7-9 and TRBJ2-3, with D unclear. This CDR3 is 13 amino acids long. V dropped 5 bases and J dropped 4 bases, with 10 bases sitting between them. Germline V gene sequence: CDR1 SEHNR, CDR2 FQNEAQ (reference sequence). CDR3 in DNA: TGTGCCAGCAGCCCCAAAGGTTCAGATACGCAGTATTTT. Its protein is CASSPKGSDTQYF.

V and J are TRBV7-4 and TRBJ1-6; D is ambiguous. The CDR3 loop spans 15 amino acids. Trimming shortened V by 5 bases and J by 7 bases, and 15 bases separated the two germline ends. Germline CDR1 is SGHVT and CDR2 is SQSDAQ. CDR3 loop: CASSPSGIGNSPLHF. CDR3 sequence (DNA): TGTGCCAGCAGCCCCAGTGGAATCGGCAATTCACCCCTCCACTTT. Drawing the rest from reference TRBV7-4 and TRBJ1-6, the complete variable domain is GAGVSQSPRYKVAKRGRDVALRCDSISGHVTLYWYRQTLGQGSEVLTYSQSDAQRDKSGRPSGRFSAERPERSVSTLKIQRTEQGDSAVYLCASSPSGIGNSPLHFGNGTRLTVT.

This clonotype was observed a handful of times. The V gene is TRBV6-2 or TRBV6-3, the J gene TRBJ2-3; no definite D call. This CDR3 has 15 amino acids. Per the germline V gene, CDR1 is MNHEY and CDR2 is SVGEGT. V was clipped by 6 bases and J by 0 bases, with 13 bases between them. For the CDR3, the DNA is TGTGCCAGCAGGAATCTAGGCCGTAGCACAGATACGCAGTATTTT. It is translated as CASRNLGRSTDTQYF.

This clonotype was recorded many times. The chain couples TRBV7-9 to TRBJ1-2; D is uncertain. CDR1 SEHNR and CDR2 FQNEAQ come from the germline V gene (reference sequence). The germline V and J ends were trimmed by 1 base and 10 bases, with 16 bases remaining between them. The CDR3 is made up of 14 amino acids. For the CDR3, the DNA is TGTGCCAGCAGCTTAGGCGGTCAAGGATCCGACTACACCTTC. The encoded protein is CASSLGGQGSDYTF.

This clonotype occurred a few times. The V and J genes are TRBV28 and TRBJ2-7; 8 nucleotides agree with TRBD1. V was clipped by 8 bases and J by 1 base; unmatched bases: 7. Germline-derived CDR1 and CDR2 are MDHEN and SYDVKM. The CDR3 has 14 residues. The CDR3 loop reads CASSPTGGSYEQYV. CDR3 bases: TGTGCCAGCTCCCCTACAGGGGGATCCTACGAGCAGTACGTC.

This clonotype was detected ten times or more. This chain links TRBV7-2 with TRBJ2-1; 8 nucleotides align to TRBD1. Per germline, CDR1 SGHTA and CDR2 FQGNSA. CDR3 length: 16 amino acids. With 5 bases clipped from V and 0 bases from J, the junction kept 6 bases outside the gene matches. DNA for the CDR3: TGTGCCAGCAGCCGCAGGGGGCAGGGCTCCTACAATGAGCAGTTCTTC. Its translation is CASSRRGQGSYNEQFF.

The table lists this clonotype with a few counts. The chain uses TRBV9 and TRBJ1-6; 7 nucleotides line up with TRBD1. Germline V gives CDR1 SGDLS, CDR2 YYNGEE. V was clipped by 7 bases and J by 3 bases; unmatched bases: 10. This CDR3 spans 16 amino acids. The CDR3 bases are TGTGCCAGCGGGAAGGGGGCCCTGCTCTATAATTCACCCCTCCACTTT. This gives the protein CASGKGALLYNSPLHF.

The chain couples TRBV6-5 to TRBJ2-3; TRBD2 matches 9 bases. Germline CDR1 MNHEY, CDR2 SVGAGI. The V and J ends lost 4 bases and 2 bases, in that order; junction bases with no gene match: 7. The CDR3 consists of 16 residues. The CDR3 bases are TGTGCCAGCAGTTCCATAGCGGGGGAATTCACAGATACGCAGTATTTT. Its translation is CASSSIAGEFTDTQYF.

This chain connects TRBV29-1 to TRBJ2-7; TRBD2 is a possible D gene (6 bases). Germline V gene data show CDR1 as SQVTM and CDR2 as ANQGSEA. This CDR3 has 13 residues. The V end lost 7 bases, the J end lost 2 bases, and 15 bases lay between the germline ends. The CDR3 region is CSARVGGPYEQYV. CDR3 DNA sequence: TGCAGCGCCCGAGTGGGGGGACCCTACGAGCAGTACGTC.

The genes are TRBV25-1 and TRBJ2-7, with D possibly being TRBD2 (5 bases). The CDR3 spans 14 residues. Per germline, CDR1 MGHDK and CDR2 SYGVNS. The ends were cut back, 5 bases at V and 2 bases at J, with 13 bases in the middle. The CDR3 region is CASSRSRAPYEQYF. CDR3 nucleotides: TGTGCCAGCAGTAGGTCGAGGGCACCCTACGAGCAGTACTTC.

Details on this clonotype: Relative to the germline gene, one junction end is altered; a read error may explain this. The V call is TRBV6-6, the J call TRBJ2-3; 7 positions agree with TRBD1. The CDR3 has 13 amino acids. Per the germline V gene, CDR1 is MNHNY and CDR2 is SVGAGI (reference sequence). In nucleotides, the CDR3 is TGTGTCAGCGACAGGGTGTACACAGATACGCAGTATTTT. Amino acid sequence: CVSDRVYTDTQYF.

On this clonotype itself: Being one base from a much bigger clone, this may be a read error. This rearrangement joins TRBV7-9 to TRBJ1-1, with D perhaps TRBD1 (5 bases). CDR1 and CDR2 from the germline V gene are SEHNR and FQNEAQ (reference sequence). This CDR3 region has 13 residues. The CDR3 coding sequence is TGTGCCAACAGCACCCGGGACGCCACTGAAGCTTTCTTT. The encoded protein is CANSTRDATEAFF.